Below are 18 T cell receptor delta chains sequenced from a single sample in a study of Vδ1+ human thymocytes. Sequences come from RNA converted to cDNA by reverse transcription. The CDR3 regions were amplified by multiplex PCR from V-gene primers to a constant-region primer. TCRdb re-called the multiplex PCR reads with CATT. The table records around 20,000 delta-chain clones, roughly 7.3% of them present only once. Study results and limitations: Thymic TRG and TRD repertoires appeared highly polyclonal, with Gaussian CDR3 length distributions.

No cognate antigen is known for these TCRs. The sample comprised Vdelta1+ gamma-delta thymocytes from the thymus. Subset denoted: FACS-sorted CD3+ TCRalphabeta- TCRVdelta1+ TCRVdelta2- thymocytes. The origin of the receptors is a child under two years old who had congenital heart surgery.

This clone occurred a few times. The same CDR3 is also encoded by other DNA sequences in this sample. The chain carries TRDV1 and TRDJ1; 7 bases match TRDD2. V was clipped by 2 bases and J by 0 bases; unmatched bases: 12. Germline CDR1 is TSWWSYY and CDR2 is QGS. This CDR3 region has 18 residues. Written as DNA, the CDR3 is TGTGCTCTTGGGGAATCAAGGCCTTCCTGTCCTGACACCGATAAACTCATCTTT. This sequence encodes CALGESRPSCPDTDKLIF.

V usage is TRDV1 and J usage is TRDJ1; 7 nucleotides match TRDD3. TCRdb leaves out the J gene; it was filled in here by matching the DNA to germline. The germline V gene has CDR1 TSWWSYY and CDR2 QGS. V shed 4 bases and J 0 bases; nucleotides not matched to a gene: 14. The CDR3 is 18 amino acids. This chain's CDR3 is CALGGSLHGGTHTDKLIF. The CDR3 bases are TGTGCTCTTGGGGGAAGCCTCCATGGGGGAACCCACACCGATAAACTCATCTTT.

This clone was seen more than once but under ten times. The chain is built from TRDV1 and TRDJ1; 11 bases are shared with TRDD3. The CDR3 extends over 19 amino acids. The trim removed 3 bases at V and 7 bases at J, leaving 19 bases unmatched. Germline V gene lookup returns CDR1 TSWWSYY and CDR2 QGS. The CDR3 sequence is CALGEFTGGYLHISVKLIF. As DNA, the CDR3 is TGTGCTCTTGGGGAGTTTACTGGGGGATATCTCCATATCTCTGTTAAACTCATCTTT.

This clone has only a few counts. The chain carries TRDV1 and TRDJ1; the match to TRDD3 covers 8 bases. The CDR3 runs 17 residues. Trimming took 3 bases from V and 2 from J; bases not matched to a gene: 11. Germline loops: CDR1 TSWWSYY, CDR2 QGS. Here the CDR3 reads CALGDPIPYWGTDKLIF. In DNA form, the CDR3 reads TGTGCTCTTGGGGACCCAATCCCGTACTGGGGGACCGATAAACTCATCTTT.

V is TRDV1 and J is TRDJ1; TRDD3 matches 10 bases. Germline V CDR1 and CDR2: TSWWSYY, QGS. The CDR3 is 21 residues long. V was pared by 0 bases and J by 0 bases, with 16 bases of the junction left unmatched. This chain's CDR3 is CALGELRSYWGMRGYTDKLIF. The CDR3 coding sequence is TGTGCTCTTGGGGAACTGAGATCGTACTGGGGGATGCGAGGGTACACCGATAAACTCATCTTT.

Sample share makes this clone medium-sized. The chain recombines TRDV1 with TRDJ1; D possibly matches TRDD2 or TRDD3 (7 bases each). Trimming pared 1 base from V and 9 bases from J, leaving 24 bases between. The CDR3 loop spans 17 amino acids. Germline-derived CDR1 and CDR2 are TSWWSYY and QGS. The DNA of the CDR3 is TGTGCTCTTGGGGAACCGCTTCCTAGACGGAGGGATACTGAACTCATCTTT. Residues: CALGEPLPRRRDTELIF.

The chain carries TRDV1 and TRDJ1, with TRDD3 identical over 7 bases. This CDR3 contains 17 residues. V shed 7 bases and J 1 base; nucleotides not matched to a gene: 15. Germline assignment: CDR1 TSWWSYY and CDR2 QGS. The CDR3 DNA is TGTGCTCTTGTGCACCCCCAGGAGGGATACCCCACCGATAAACTCATCTTT. It translates to CALVHPQEGYPTDKLIF.

This clone was seen only a few times. The chain recombines TRDV1 with TRDJ1; 9 nucleotides agree with TRDD3. The germline V gene encodes CDR1 TSWWSYY and CDR2 QGS. Unmatched junction bases numbered 11, after V lost 0 bases and J lost 3 bases. There are 18 residues in the CDR3. The CDR3 region is CALGELVILLGDPDKLIF. The CDR3 DNA sequence: TGTGCTCTTGGGGAACTAGTAATCCTACTGGGGGACCCCGATAAACTCATCTTT.

Turning to this clone: Germline and junction disagree at one end, which may indicate a read error. The chain couples TRDV1 to TRDJ1; 12 bases align to TRDD3. The germline V gene encodes CDR1 TSWWSYY and CDR2 QGS. The CDR3 has 26 amino acids. Here the CDR3 DNA reads TGTGCTCTTGGGGAACATTCGGACGTAGGAAGGCGGGTGTGTACTGGGGGATACACGTACACCGATAAGCTCATCTTT. As protein: CALGEHSDVGRRVCTGGYTYTDKLIF.

The J gene is TRDJ3, the V gene TRDV2; 13 bases map to TRDD3. The J gene was missing in TCRdb and was found by matching the end of the DNA to germline. CDR1 is GEAIGNYY, CDR2 EKD, per germline. Trimming took 0 bases from V and 0 from J; bases not matched to a gene: 16. The CDR3 is 24 amino acids. The CDR3 region has the DNA TGTGCCTGTGACACCTGGGGCGGGAATACTGGGGGATACGCAAGCTCCTGGGACACCCGACAGATGTTTTTC. This encodes CACDTWGGNTGGYASSWDTRQMFF.

By share, this clone counts as medium-sized. This sequence joins TRDV2 and TRDJ3; TRDD3 matches at 7 bases. Trimming took 8 bases from V and 0 from J; bases not matched to a gene: 9. The CDR3 sequence is 17 residues long. Germline assignment: CDR1 GEAIGNYY and CDR2 EKD. The CDR3 region has the DNA TGTGCCTCGCGGAGGATACGATTCTCCTGGGACACCCGACAGATGTTTTTC. It is translated as CASRRIRFSWDTRQMFF.

The V and J genes are TRDV1 and TRDJ1; weak D call: TRDD2 (6 bases). The V end lost 0 bases, the J end lost 5 bases, and 28 bases lay between the germline ends. Germline V CDR1 and CDR2: TSWWSYY, QGS. CDR3 length: 20 residues. The DNA for the CDR3 is TGTGCTCTTGGGGAACTTCAACTGTCTCCTACCGGCTTAACCCCTGATAAACTCATCTTT. Encoded protein: CALGELQLSPTGLTPDKLIF.

The V gene remains uncalled, whereas the J gene is TRDJ1; no check of the table's D call, TRDD3, against the DNA was made. The CDR3 runs to 18 residues. As DNA, the CDR3 is TGTGCTCTTGGGGAACCATTACGGTGGCGGACAGTGACCGATAAACTCATCTTT. This translates into CALGEPLRWRTVTDKLIF.

The V gene is TRDV1, the J gene TRDJ1; tentatively, D is TRDD3 (5 bases). Here the J gene came from matching the DNA to germline, since TCRdb omits it. The CDR3 covers 20 residues. CDR1 is TSWWSYY and CDR2 is QGS in the germline V gene. V was clipped by 5 bases and J by 0 bases, with 28 bases between them. The CDR3 spells CALGNAFNLPGMGHTDKLIF. The CDR3 coding sequence is TGTGCTCTTGGGAACGCGTTTAACCTCCCGGGTATGGGGCACACCGATAAACTCATCTTT.

This rearrangement joins TRDV1 to TRDJ1; 13 nucleotides line up with TRDD3. Germline CDR1 is TSWWSYY and CDR2 is QGS. This CDR3 has 19 amino acids. Unmatched junction bases numbered 9, after V lost 0 bases and J lost 2 bases. CDR3 DNA: TGTGCTCTTGGGGAACTAGTGTCTCAACTGGGGGATACGACCGATAAACTCATCTTT. It specifies CALGELVSQLGDTTDKLIF.

The chain links TRDV1 to TRDJ1; the D is unclear. This CDR3 has 13 amino acids. Germline CDR1 and CDR2: TSWWSYY and QGS. Trimming cost V 11 bases and J 1 base, with 14 bases left between them. CDR3 in DNA: TGTGCTTTACATTCTCTCTCCACCGATAAACTCATCTTT. Its translation: CALHSLSTDKLIF.

This clone showed up just a few times. The J gene is TRDJ1, the V gene TRDV1; D is undetermined. V gave up 5 bases and J gave up 11 bases, with 18 bases separating them. Germline-derived CDR1 and CDR2 are TSWWSYY and QGS. The CDR3 has 13 amino acids. The CDR3 nucleotides are TGTGCTCTTGGGAACACCCCACTGAGGTGGCTCATCTTT. It yields the protein CALGNTPLRWLIF.

This clone was seen a few times. This chain connects TRDV1 to TRDJ1, with TRDD2 as a possible D gene (5 bases). The CDR3 loop spans 22 amino acids. CDR1 is TSWWSYY and CDR2 is QGS in the germline V gene. V lost 2 bases and J 4 bases, leaving 35 bases between the germline ends. For the CDR3, the DNA is TGTGCTCTTGGGGAAGGGCCCTGGTTAATTATTCCTCTAACTCAGGTGAACGATAAACTCATCTTT. Translation gives CALGEGPWLIIPLTQVNDKLIF.